The present entry profiles one T cell receptor beta chain with its context. Its antigen is not identified. Profiled with immunoSEQ multiplex PCR; TCRdb holds only in-frame clones, not every one. Here the sample spans 80,000 to 100,000 clones, around 90% being singletons. These data originate in a study of graft-versus-host responses after intestinal transplantation. Trimming at V came to 0 bases and at J to 4 bases, leaving 6 bases not matched to a gene. The length of the CDR3 is 16 residues. Germline CDR1 MNHEY, CDR2 SVGAGI. The rearrangement uses TRBV6-5 and TRBJ1-2; 9 positions agree with TRBD1. This sample comprised unstimulated CD4+ T cells sorted from spleen or lymph node cells, obtained before intestinal transplant. The TCR comes from a human donor who received an intestinal transplant. As DNA, the CDR3 is TGTGCCAGCAGTTACTCAGGGACAGGGAGGATCTATGGCTACACCTTC. It is translated as CASSYSGTGRIYGYTF.